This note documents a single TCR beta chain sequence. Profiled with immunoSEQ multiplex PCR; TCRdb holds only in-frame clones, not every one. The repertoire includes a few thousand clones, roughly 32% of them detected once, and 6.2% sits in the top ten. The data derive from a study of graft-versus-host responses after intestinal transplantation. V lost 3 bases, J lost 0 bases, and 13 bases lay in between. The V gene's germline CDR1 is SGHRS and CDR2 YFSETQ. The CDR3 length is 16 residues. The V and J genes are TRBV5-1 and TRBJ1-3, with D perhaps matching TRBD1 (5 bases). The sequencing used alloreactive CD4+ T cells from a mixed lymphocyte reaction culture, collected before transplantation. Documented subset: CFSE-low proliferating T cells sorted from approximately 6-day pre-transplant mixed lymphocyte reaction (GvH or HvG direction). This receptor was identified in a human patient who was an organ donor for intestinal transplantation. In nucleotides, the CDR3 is TGCGCCAGCAGCTCGCAGGGACCCATCTCTGGAAACACCATATATTTT. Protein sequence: CASSSQGPISGNTIYF.